The entry below gives a single T cell receptor beta chain sequence along with its context. The sample belongs to a study of blood T cell repertoires in COVID-19. Study information: Material from acute and convalescent COVID-19 was sourced from the United States, Italy and Spain.

As processed by the authors: From reference gene primer amplification, estimates of nucleated cell counts were derived. Profiling relied on immunoSEQ multiplex PCR, and the TCRdb table lists in-frame clones only, not all of them. From that table come the V and J calls and clone size; the DNA was used to work out D and trimming. The table shows hundreds of thousands of clones, with roughly 86% occurring only once. Membership in each cohort depended on participant-reported clinical history. Germline CDR1 MRHNA, CDR2 SNTAGT. This CDR3 has 17 residues. Trimming shortened V by 0 bases and J by 8 bases, and 20 bases separated the two germline ends.

The receptor comes from a woman in her 50s who had recovered from COVID-19. The sequencing input was PBMCs or T cells enriched from blood (not recorded which). This chain links TRBV6-4 with TRBJ2-1; perhaps TRBD2 as D (7 bases). CDR3 nucleotides: TGTGCCAGCAGTGACTCGGCGGGGGCCCTTACATTCGATGAGCAGTTCTTC. This codes for CASSDSAGALTFDEQFF.